This TCR beta chain was observed in a study of shared clonotypes between healthy human individuals. About the study: Sampling drew on donors who were a couple of women and three men aged 18 to 49. There were three CD4 naive, three CD4 memory, two CD8 naive and one CD8 memory plates per donor.

In regard to this clone: The antigen is undetermined.

DNA at 200 ng, 25,000 to 35,000 T cell genomes, went into sorted-subset replicate PCRs. Produced via immunoSEQ multiplex PCR; TCRdb's table is partial and in-frame only. The sample lists 1,400,000 or so clones, approximately 98.5% seen once, with about 0.35% in the top ten. The study's findings and limits: Across subsets, estimated richness was generally greater for naive than for memory populations.

V lost 8 bases to trimming and J lost 0 bases, with 10 bases between them. The CDR3 is 14 amino acids. The germline CDR1 and CDR2 sequences are MGHRA and YSYEKL. The clonotype originates from a man younger than 45 in good health. This chain connects TRBV4-1 to TRBJ1-4; D is ambiguous. The sequencing input was naive CD4+ T cells sorted from blood. Indicated subset: CD45RA+ positively selected. As DNA, the CDR3 is TGCGCCAGCGCCCGCGCCGCAACTAATGAAAAACTGTTTTTT. Its translation is CASARAATNEKLFF.